This TCR beta chain was retrieved from a study of T cell responses to AZD1222 COVID-19 vaccine. Findings of the study overall: Spike-wide vaccine-associated CD4 TCRs dominated at 160-218 and 743-854. Baseline seropositives among AZD1222 recipients totaled only 5 to 7. In a largely white British group with more females than males, clonal diversity was possibly underestimated.

The repertoire was sequenced with immunoSEQ multiplex PCR; TCRdb's copy has only in-frame clones and lacks some. The profile shows 130,000 to 150,000 clones, around 94% of them singletons. Details on this clone: Its antigen is unidentified. Mismatch with germline at one junction end may stem from a read error.

The V gene's germline CDR1 is SSHAT and CDR2 FNYEAQ (reference sequence). This CDR3 spans 15 amino acids. Sequences were derived from peripheral blood, sampled after recovery from COVID-19. The chain carries TRBV7-7 and TRBJ2-5; 8 nucleotides match TRBD1. The TCR was taken from an adult who had recovered from COVID-19. The CDR3 here is CASSSRQGWAETQYF. CDR3 nucleotide sequence: TGTGCTAGCAGCTCTAGACAGGGGTGGGCAGAGACCCAGTACTTC.